What follows are 27 T cell receptor beta chains derived from one specimen sequenced in a study of cytomegalovirus exposure and HLA in healthy donors. PCR used 60 Vbeta primers and 13 Jbeta primers. Assay: immunoSEQ multiplex PCR; the TCRdb copy retains only in-frame clones and omits some. Counted here are 110,000 or so clones, about 13% occurring once; the ten biggest clones make up roughly 15%. Sequenced: PBMCs. These receptors originate from a man in his forties in good health and CMV-seropositive.

This chain joins TRBV7-7 and TRBJ2-5, with 11 bases lining up with TRBD2. Per the germline V gene, CDR1 is SSHAT and CDR2 is FNYEAQ (reference sequence). The trim removed 5 bases at V and 5 bases at J, leaving 10 bases unmatched. The CDR3 runs 16 residues. CDR3 DNA sequence: TGTGCCAGCAGCCAGGGGACTAGCGGCCCTCGGGAGACCCAGTACTTC. It is translated as CASSQGTSGPRETQYF.

This clone appeared a few times. V is TRBV5-1 and J is TRBJ1-5; TRBD1 agrees at 8 bases. Germline values: CDR1 SGHRS, CDR2 YFSETQ. This CDR3 is 14 amino acids long. V was pared by 4 bases and J by 11 bases, with 11 bases of the junction left unmatched. CDR3 residues: CASSLSGGAKAQHF. The CDR3, as DNA: TGCGCCAGCAGCCTATCAGGGGGCGCTAAGGCCCAGCATTTT.

The chain uses TRBV19 and TRBJ1-2; D may be TRBD1 (6 bases). Germline V gene data show CDR1 as LNHDA and CDR2 as SQIVND (reference sequence). This CDR3 contains 15 residues. Between the trimmed V and J ends, which lost 4 bases and 4 bases, there was a span of 16 bases. The CDR3 reads CASSTITGLGYGYTF. For the CDR3, the DNA is TGTGCCAGTAGTACTATAACAGGGTTAGGCTATGGCTACACCTTC.

Only a few counts were recorded for this clone. The chain employs TRBV15 and TRBJ1-3; no firm D call. Trimming pared 4 bases from V and 1 base from J, leaving 5 bases between. This CDR3 comprises 13 residues. Germline V gives CDR1 LNHNV, CDR2 YYDKDF (reference sequence). The CDR3 DNA is TGTGCCACCAGCACGGGGTCTGGAAACACCATATATTTT. This sequence encodes CATSTGSGNTIYF. Based on the CDR3 plus reference TRBV15 and TRBJ1-3, the full variable domain is DAMVIQNPRYQVTQFGKPVTLSCSQTLNHNVMYWYQQKSSQAPKLLFHYYDKDFNNEADTPDNFQSRRPNTSFCFLDIRSPGLGDTAMYLCATSTGSGNTIYFGEGSWLTVV.

The genes are TRBV9 and TRBJ2-2; 9 bases match TRBD1. The CDR3 runs 16 residues. J lost 1 base, V lost 3 bases, and 4 bases had no gene match. Germline V gene sequence: CDR1 SGDLS, CDR2 YYNGEE. The CDR3 loop is CASSEGTGQNTGELFF. The CDR3 bases are TGTGCCAGCAGCGAGGGGACAGGGCAGAACACCGGGGAGCTGTTTTTT.

In its sample, this clone was seen a few times. This sequence joins TRBV30 and TRBJ2-5, with D unclear. The J call could be wrong; TRBJ2-7 is a better fit for the DNA end. The CDR3 length is 17 residues. Germline CDR1 GTSNPN, CDR2 SVGIG (reference sequence). The CDR3 protein is CAWSGGTRNRPAYEQYF. The CDR3 DNA reads as TGTGCCTGGAGTGGTGGTACTCGAAACCGCCCTGCCTACGAGCAGTACTTC.

This chain links TRBV5-1 with TRBJ1-4, with D possibly being TRBD1 (6 bases). Trimming removed 7 bases at V and 7 bases at J, with 20 bases between. CDR3 length: 15 amino acids. Germline CDR1 and CDR2: SGHRS and YFSETQ. The CDR3, as DNA: TGCGCCAGCGCAGCCGGGACAACACAGGCTGAAAAACTGTTTTTT. Its translation: CASAAGTTQAEKLFF. Full variable domain (outside the CDR3, taken from reference TRBV5-1 and TRBJ1-4): KAGVTQTPRYLIKTRGQQVTLSCSPISGHRSVSWYQQTPGQGLQFLFEYFSETQRNKGNFPGRFSGRQFSNSRSEMNVSTLELGDSALYLCASAAGTTQAEKLFFGSGTQLSVL.

Only a few counts were recorded for this clone. The rearrangement links TRBV6-5 to TRBJ2-1; 13 bases agree with TRBD2. Germline loops: CDR1 MNHEY, CDR2 SVGAGI. V shed 6 bases, J shed 9 bases, and the junction held 8 bases outside the gene matches. The CDR3 length is 15 residues. The CDR3 region has the DNA TGTGCCAGCAGCCGCGGACTAGCGGGAGTTGTTGAGCAGTTCTTC. Amino acid sequence: CASSRGLAGVVEQFF.

The rearrangement uses TRBV5-1 and TRBJ2-7; TRBD1 agrees at 9 bases. V trimming: 0 bases; J trimming: 2 bases; junction bases outside the gene matches: 0. This CDR3 spans 14 amino acids. Germline V gives CDR1 SGHRS, CDR2 YFSETQ. CDR3 bases: TGCGCCAGCAGCTTGGACAGGGGGCCCTACGAGCAGTACTTC. It encodes CASSLDRGPYEQYF.

CDR3 DNA sequence: TGTGCCAGCAGTAGGGGGGGCTTAGCGGGTGAGACCCAGTACTTC. Protein sequence: CASSRGGLAGETQYF. The chain combines TRBV6-5 with TRBJ2-5; possibly TRBD2 for D (7 bases). Germline assignment: CDR1 MNHEY and CDR2 SVGAGI. The V end was cut by 5 bases, the J end by 5 bases, with 18 bases between. This CDR3 is built from 15 residues.

This clone was found a few times. This chain joins TRBV30 and TRBJ1-5, with D perhaps TRBD1 (6 bases). The CDR3 contains 14 residues. CDR1 is GTSNPN, CDR2 SVGIG, per germline (reference sequence). The V and J ends lost 4 bases and 0 bases respectively, with 10 bases between them. The chain's CDR3 is CAWTFRGSNQPQHF. CDR3 nucleotides: TGTGCCTGGACCTTCAGGGGTAGCAATCAGCCCCAGCATTTT.

This clone was detected a few times. The chain carries TRBV30 and TRBJ2-2; 8 bases align to TRBD2. Germline loops: CDR1 GTSNPN, CDR2 SVGIG (reference sequence). This CDR3 has 15 amino acids. V lost 5 bases to trimming and J lost 4 bases; unmatched junction nucleotides: 9. The CDR3 sequence: CAWEPGLDPTGELFF. DNA of the CDR3: TGTGCCTGGGAACCGGGACTAGATCCCACCGGGGAGCTGTTTTTT.

V is TRBV4-1 and J is TRBJ2-1; 16 bases match TRBD2. Germline V gives CDR1 MGHRA, CDR2 YSYEKL. The CDR3 length is 17 residues. J lost 8 bases, V lost 0 bases, and 4 bases had no gene match. Here the CDR3 reads CASSQEGLAGGLDEQFF. In DNA form, the CDR3 reads TGCGCCAGCAGCCAAGAGGGACTAGCGGGAGGGCTGGATGAGCAGTTCTTC.

Points on this clone: At one end, the junction sequence differs from germline, possibly due to a read error. This rearrangement joins TRBV7-8 to TRBJ2-7, with 9 bases lining up with TRBD2. Germline V gene lookup returns CDR1 SGHVS and CDR2 FQNEAQ. CDR3 length equals 15 residues. The CDR3, as DNA: TGTGCCAGCAGCTTACTAGCGGGGTCGACCTACGAGCAGTATTTC. Its translation is CASSLLAGSTYEQYF. The complete variable domain, with remaining parts taken from reference TRBV7-8 and TRBJ2-7, reads GAGVSQSPRYKVAKRGQDVALRCDPISGHVSLFWYQQALGQGPEFLTYFQNEAQLDKSGLPSDRFFAERPEGSVSTLKIQRTQQEDSAVYLCASSLLAGSTYEQYFGPGTRLTVT.

This clone appeared a few times. The chain combines TRBV25-1 with TRBJ2-3; TRBD1 matches 9 bases. The germline V gene encodes CDR1 MGHDK and CDR2 SYGVNS. The ends lost 2 bases at V and 2 bases at J; junction bases unmatched: 5. The CDR3 length is 16 residues. The CDR3 protein is CASSETTGGVTDTQYF. CDR3 DNA: TGTGCCAGCAGTGAAACTACAGGGGGCGTCACAGATACGCAGTATTTT.

The chain is built from TRBV21-1 and TRBJ2-3; the table names TRBD2, a call not compared with the DNA. TRBV21-1 is labeled a pseudogene. The CDR3 sequence is 19 residues long. The CDR3 reads CASSYQWIGLAGNTDTQYF. CDR3 sequence (DNA): TGTGCCAGCTCCTATCAATGGATAGGACTAGCGGGAAACACAGATACGCAGTATTTT.

The chain joins TRBV10-3 to TRBJ1-2; 7 bases fit TRBD1. CDR1 is ENHRY and CDR2 is SYGVKD in the germline V gene. The CDR3 sequence is 15 residues long. The V segment lost 6 bases and the J segment 3 bases; nucleotides outside the gene matches: 10. CDR3 sequence reads: CAIRIETGEYYGYTF. The CDR3 DNA reads TGTGCCATCAGAATAGAAACAGGGGAGTACTATGGCTACACCTTC.

The V gene is TRBV4-3, the J gene TRBJ2-5, with 8 bases aligning to TRBD2. From germline, CDR1 is LGHNA and CDR2 YSLEER. The V segment lost 0 bases and the J segment 2 bases; nucleotides outside the gene matches: 8. The CDR3 consists of 17 residues. The CDR3: CASSQDLSGSGQETQYF. CDR3 in DNA: TGCGCCAGCAGCCAAGATCTGAGCGGGAGTGGGCAAGAGACCCAGTACTTC.

The chain recombines TRBV7-9 with TRBJ2-3; a possible D gene is TRBD2 (5 bases). V lost 5 bases to trimming and J lost 4 bases, with 10 bases between them. The CDR3 consists of 13 residues. The germline V gene encodes CDR1 SEHNR and CDR2 FQNEAQ (reference sequence). The CDR3: CASSPRGPDTQYF. The DNA of the CDR3 is TGTGCCAGCAGCCCCCGCGGGCCAGATACGCAGTATTTT.

The chain combines TRBV19 with TRBJ1-5; the D gene is possibly TRBD1 (6 bases). The CDR3 contains 16 residues. Germline CDR1 reads LNHDA; CDR2 reads SQIVND (reference sequence). V lost 6 bases and J 9 bases, leaving 24 bases between the germline ends. The CDR3 DNA sequence: TGTGCCAGTAGCTACCCCGGACAGTCCTTCGCCCCGCCCCAGCATTTT. Its translation: CASSYPGQSFAPPQHF.

This clone showed up just a few times. The chain carries TRBV6-5 and TRBJ2-2; possibly TRBD1 for D (5 bases). This CDR3 has 15 amino acids. V was pared by 6 bases and J by 4 bases, with 15 bases between. In germline, CDR1 is MNHEY, CDR2 SVGAGI. CDR3 sequence reads: CASSTQGGGTGELFF. The CDR3 DNA reads as TGTGCCAGCAGCACGCAGGGCGGCGGCACCGGGGAGCTGTTTTTT.

This clone has just a few counts. The V call is TRBV6-5, the J call TRBJ1-1; TRBD1 is a possible D gene (6 bases). V was pared by 5 bases and J by 1 base, with 14 bases between. There are 15 residues in the CDR3. Looked up from germline, CDR1 is MNHEY and CDR2 is SVGAGI. The CDR3 sequence is CASSMGGGRNTEAFF. The CDR3, as DNA: TGTGCCAGCAGTATGGGGGGGGGCAGGAACACTGAAGCTTTCTTT.

This clone was counted between two and nine times. V and J are TRBV6-4 and TRBJ2-7; 8 nucleotides match TRBD1. The germline gives CDR1 MRHNA, CDR2 SNTAGT. J was trimmed by 3 bases and V by 3 bases; bases with no gene match: 1. The CDR3 runs to 13 residues. The CDR3 sequence: CASSEQGGYEQYF. The CDR3, as DNA: TGTGCCAGCAGTGAACAGGGGGGCTACGAGCAGTACTTC.

The rearrangement links TRBV25-1 to TRBJ2-1; 8 bases line up with TRBD1. Germline values: CDR1 MGHDK, CDR2 SYGVNS. V lost 8 bases and J lost 6; bases outside the gene matches: 3. This CDR3 comprises 12 residues. CDR3 nucleotide sequence: TGTGCCAGCCGAGGGACAGGCAATGAGCAGTTCTTC. Residues: CASRGTGNEQFF.

The gene calls are TRBV6-5 and TRBJ2-5; 9 positions agree with TRBD2. Germline V gene data show CDR1 as MNHEY and CDR2 as SVGAGI. This CDR3 has 15 amino acids. V shed 5 bases, J shed 4 bases, and the junction held 8 bases outside the gene matches. CDR3: CASSNGLAFSETQYF. CDR3 sequence (DNA): TGTGCCAGCAGTAATGGACTAGCGTTTTCAGAGACCCAGTACTTC.

The chain couples TRBV6-1 to TRBJ2-5; 7 bases are a match to TRBD1. CDR3 length equals 13 residues. J was trimmed by 4 bases and V by 5 bases; bases with no gene match: 4. Germline V lookup: CDR1 MNHNS, CDR2 SASEGT. The CDR3 loop reads CASSRDSGETQYF. The CDR3 coding sequence is TGTGCCAGCAGTAGGGACAGCGGAGAGACCCAGTACTTC.

This clone occurred many times. The chain recombines TRBV11-1 with TRBJ2-1; no definite D call. V lost 2 bases to trimming and J lost 3 bases, with 8 bases between them. Germline V gene sequence: CDR1 SGHAT, CDR2 FQDESV (reference sequence). This CDR3 comprises 14 residues. CDR3 coding DNA: TGTGCCAGCAGCTTATTACAGAACTACAATGAGCAGTTCTTC. It yields the protein CASSLLQNYNEQFF.